This T cell receptor (beta chain) stems from a study of T cell responses to AZD1222 COVID-19 vaccine. With 5 bases removed from V and 1 base from J, the gap between germline ends came to 15 bases. Germline CDR1 is LNHDA and CDR2 is SQIVND (reference sequence). The CDR3 consists of 16 residues. Overall study results and limits: The study sampled repertoires only after the peak T cell response. At study baseline, merely roughly 6 AZD1222 recipients were seropositive. Donors were chiefly white British, with a greater number of females, and clonal diversity was perhaps underestimated. Vaccine-related CD4 TCRs covered spike, predominating at 160-218 and 743-854.

As to this clone: What it binds is not known.

TCRdb's table, derived via immunoSEQ multiplex PCR, lists solely in-frame clones and lacks some. This sample has roughly 80,000 clones, with 90% found just once. The rearrangement joins TRBV19 to TRBJ1-3; weak D call: TRBD1 (5 bases). The source was peripheral blood, collected on day 0 of AZD1222 vaccination. The clonotype was recovered from an adult in good health. DNA of the CDR3: TGTGCCAGTAGTGGGGGTATCGGTACTTCTGGAAACACCATATATTTT. It is translated as CASSGGIGTSGNTIYF.